This T cell receptor (beta chain) was profiled in a study of CXCR3-negative and CXCR3-positive naive CD8 T cells. Points from the study as a whole: After cryopreservation, expression of CXCR3 was partially reduced, and most assays were run with fresh PBMCs. The study inferred TCR strength from TRB CDR3 properties and found comparable surface CD5 between naive subsets. TRBV-TRBJ usage was alike in naive CXCR3-negative and CXCR3-positive cells but differed in memory cells.

The CDR3 is made up of 15 amino acids. Germline-derived CDR1 and CDR2 are SGHTA and FQGTGA. The authors prepared UMI-labeled TRB cDNA libraries by 5' RACE. TCRdb reprocessed the 5' RACE reads and stores each CDR3 protein as one record, lacking DNA. Across 35,000 to 50,000 distinct CDR3 sequences, the top ten clones capture approximately 11% of the sample. Notes on this clonotype: What it recognizes is unknown.

V gene TRBV7-3 combines with J gene TRBJ2-1; TCRdb calls TRBD1, which cannot be checked without DNA. Sequencing was done on a sample of memory CD8+ T cells from blood. This receptor was obtained from a human donor in good health. Some clones in this sample may be carry-over from other donors' samples. CDR3 loop: CASSLRRGAYNEQFF.